The sequence of this TCR beta chain was determined in a study of siplizumab effects on memory and regulatory T cells. Findings and limits, study-wide: Siplizumab caused a significant drop in alloreactive sequences traceable to unstimulated CD4+ memory cells. Naive T cells were seemingly more diverse than memory cells, and major contributions to the alloresponse seemed to be made by them. For mappable alloreactive CD4+ clones, the mean Treg-derived fraction was around 69% with siplizumab and 25% to 30% in controls.

CDR3 size: 15 residues. V was clipped by 1 base and J by 1 base, with 8 bases between them. CDR1 SGHTA and CDR2 FQGNSA come from the germline V gene. Sequencing was performed with immunoSEQ multiplex PCR; in TCRdb, only in-frame clones are kept and a portion is missing. The sample holds about 99,000 clones, about 94% seen once. As regards this clone: The antigen is not known.

The gene calls are TRBV7-2 and TRBJ1-3; D gene uncertain. The clonotype comes from a human donor in good health. Sequenced input: Tregs sorted from blood. The CDR3 is CASSLEALSGNTIYF. The CDR3 DNA follows: TGTGCCAGCAGCTTAGAGGCGCTATCTGGAAACACCATATATTTT.